Below, 20 T cell receptor beta chains from the same sample are listed, as sequenced in a study of radiotherapy plus CTLA-4 blockade in lung cancer. Sequencing used immunoSEQ multiplex PCR; TCRdb keeps in-frame clones, though not all of them. The table records 100,000 to 150,000 clones, approximately 84% of them present only once. The sequencing used peripheral blood, collected from a patient treated with radiotherapy plus ipilimumab. All receptors derive from a human donor with non-small cell lung cancer who had a partial response to radiotherapy plus ipilimumab.

The chain recombines TRBV5-1 with TRBJ1-2; maybe TRBD1 (5 bases). With 5 bases removed from V and 4 bases from J, the gap between germline ends came to 12 bases. CDR1 is SGHRS and CDR2 is YFSETQ in the germline V gene. The CDR3 is 13 amino acids. As DNA, the CDR3 is TGCGCCAGCAGGCGGGACGACATCTATGGCTACACCTTC. It yields the protein CASRRDDIYGYTF.

This chain uses TRBV6-5 with TRBJ1-2; tentative D call: TRBD1 (6 bases). The CDR3 totals 15 residues. V dropped 0 bases and J dropped 8 bases, with 16 bases sitting between them. Germline V gives CDR1 MNHEY, CDR2 SVGAGI. This CDR3 is CASSYSSRGALGYTF. DNA of the CDR3: TGTGCCAGCAGTTACTCCTCCAGGGGAGCCTTGGGCTACACCTTC.

The genes are TRBV7-2 and TRBJ2-1; D remains unclear. Germline V gene lookup returns CDR1 SGHTA and CDR2 FQGNSA. V dropped 2 bases and J dropped 4 bases, with 12 bases sitting between them. CDR3 length: 15 amino acids. The CDR3 DNA reads TGTGCCAGCAGCTTATCACCTTGGAGTTACAATGAGCAGTTCTTC. Translating gives CASSLSPWSYNEQFF.

This chain joins TRBV28 and TRBJ1-5, with 8 positions matching TRBD1. The CDR3 runs 17 residues. J was trimmed by 0 bases and V by 10 bases; bases with no gene match: 14. In germline, CDR1 is MDHEN, CDR2 SYDVKM. The CDR3 spells CATDSGTGVLSNQPQHF. As DNA, the CDR3 is TGTGCCACCGATTCCGGGACAGGAGTCCTTAGCAATCAGCCCCAGCATTTT.

This clone was counted once. This chain joins TRBV4-2 and TRBJ1-2; D not certain. Per germline, CDR1 LGHNA and CDR2 YNFKEQ. Trimming removed 0 bases from V and 0 bases from J, with 14 bases in between. The CDR3 is made up of 17 amino acids. The CDR3: CASSQDVLDKANYGYTF. The CDR3 region has the DNA TGTGCCAGCAGCCAAGATGTTTTAGACAAAGCTAACTATGGCTACACCTTC.

V is TRBV2 and J is TRBJ1-2; 7 nucleotides line up with TRBD1. V was pared by 5 bases and J by 7 bases, with 13 bases of the junction left unmatched. The germline V gene has CDR1 SNHLY and CDR2 FYNNEI. The CDR3 contains 15 residues. The CDR3 loop reads CASSIQGTFFSGYTF. The CDR3 bases are TGTGCCAGCAGTATACAGGGGACGTTCTTTTCTGGCTACACCTTC.

The J gene is TRBJ1-4, the V gene TRBV19, with 7 bases that match TRBD1. This CDR3 is built from 14 residues. Losses at the gene ends were 10 bases for V and 7 bases for J; bases not matched to a gene: 12. Germline CDR1 LNHDA, CDR2 SQIVND (reference sequence). The CDR3 nucleotides are TGTGCCACCAAGGGCTACAGGGGCGGTGAAAAACTGTTTTTT. Protein sequence: CATKGYRGGEKLFF.

This clone appeared a few times. This rearrangement joins TRBV7-9 to TRBJ2-1, with D possibly TRBD2 on 6 matching bases. Trimming removed 7 bases from V and 1 base from J, with 17 bases in between. CDR1 SEHNR and CDR2 FQNEAQ come from the germline V gene (reference sequence). This CDR3 has 16 amino acids. CDR3 nucleotide sequence: TGTGCCAGCACCCCTGGGGGGAGACGTTCCTACAATGAGCAGTTCTTC. The encoded protein is CASTPGGRRSYNEQFF.

V usage is TRBV28 and J usage is TRBJ2-7; perhaps TRBD1 as D (5 bases). The CDR3 has 15 amino acids. Trimming took 6 bases from V and 1 from J, leaving 16 bases between them. Germline values: CDR1 MDHEN, CDR2 SYDVKM. Here the CDR3 DNA reads TGTGCCAGCAGGCCAATTCTCGACAGTTCCTACGAGCAGTACTTC. Protein: CASRPILDSSYEQYF.

Comment on this clone: Other nucleotide sequences from this sample produce the same CDR3. The CDR3: CASRGRGTGNTGELFF. CDR3 in DNA: TGCGCCAGCAGGGGACGCGGGACAGGGAATACCGGGGAGCTGTTTTTT. The rearrangement links TRBV5-1 to TRBJ2-2, with 9 bases identical to TRBD1. The ends lost 5 bases at V and 5 bases at J; junction bases unmatched: 10. The CDR3 contains 16 residues. Germline values: CDR1 SGHRS, CDR2 YFSETQ.

The chain has TRBV28 and TRBJ2-7; TRBD1 agrees at 9 bases. CDR3 length equals 13 residues. CDR1 is MDHEN and CDR2 is SYDVKM in the germline V gene. The trim removed 11 bases at V and 5 bases at J, leaving 10 bases unmatched. CDR3 bases: TGTGCCGTACACCGGGACAGGGTCCACGAGCAGTACTTC. It specifies CAVHRDRVHEQYF.

The gene calls are TRBV5-1 and TRBJ2-3; 8 bases agree with TRBD2. The CDR3 spans 17 residues. CDR1 is SGHRS and CDR2 is YFSETQ in the germline V gene. V lost 0 bases and J lost 2; bases outside the gene matches: 8. CDR3 protein: CASSLGSSGVVTDTQYF. The DNA for the CDR3 is TGCGCCAGCAGCTTGGGGAGTAGCGGGGTAGTCACAGATACGCAGTATTTT.

The chain employs TRBV2 and TRBJ2-2, with 8 bases identical to TRBD1. Germline CDR1 and CDR2: SNHLY and FYNNEI. V trimming: 6 bases; J trimming: 4 bases; junction bases outside the gene matches: 4. The CDR3 is 14 amino acids. In DNA, the CDR3 is TGTGCCAGCAGATCAGGGGGCGCCACCGGGGAGCTGTTTTTT. This codes for CASRSGGATGELFF.

This clone appeared once. The gene calls are TRBV19 and TRBJ1-5; 12 bases are a match to TRBD1. The CDR3 has 16 amino acids. Per the germline V gene, CDR1 is LNHDA and CDR2 is SQIVND (reference sequence). The J segment lost 6 bases and the V segment lost 1 base, leaving 4 bases of the junction unmatched. The CDR3 protein is CASSIGGTGGGQPQHF. CDR3 bases: TGTGCCAGTAGTATAGGGGGGACAGGGGGCGGTCAGCCCCAGCATTTT.

This clone came up a few times. The gene calls are TRBV10-3 and TRBJ1-5; D is uncertain. CDR1 is ENHRY and CDR2 is SYGVKD in the germline V gene. V was clipped by 3 bases and J by 2 bases, with 8 bases between them. CDR3 length equals 14 residues. The CDR3 nucleotides are TGTGCCATCAGTGATCTTAGCGGCAATCAGCCCCAGCATTTT. Translation gives CAISDLSGNQPQHF.

The chain couples TRBV9 to TRBJ2-1, with D possibly being TRBD2 (6 bases). Germline V gives CDR1 SGDLS, CDR2 YYNGEE. CDR3 size: 14 residues. Trimming shortened V by 2 bases and J by 8 bases, and 14 bases separated the two germline ends. The CDR3 nucleotides read TGTGCCAGCAGCGTCGGACAAGCGGGCGATGAGCAGTTCTTC. Amino acid sequence: CASSVGQAGDEQFF.

This chain joins TRBV30 and TRBJ2-3; no clear D gene. The CDR3 has 15 residues. The germline V gene has CDR1 GTSNPN and CDR2 SVGIG (reference sequence). V was trimmed by 0 bases and J by 3 bases, leaving 13 bases between them. The CDR3 region has the DNA TGTGCCTGGAGTGTAGGTCGGGTGGAAACAGATACGCAGTATTTT. This translates into CAWSVGRVETDTQYF.

The chain is built from TRBV30 and TRBJ1-1, with D perhaps TRBD1 (6 bases). The CDR3 is 13 residues long. Trimming shortened V by 5 bases and J by 5 bases, and 15 bases separated the two germline ends. The V gene's germline CDR1 is GTSNPN and CDR2 SVGIG (reference sequence). The CDR3 coding sequence is TGTGCCTGGGGTCAGGGTAGGGGGACTGAAGCTTTCTTT. This codes for CAWGQGRGTEAFF.

V and J are TRBV9 and TRBJ2-2; D possibly corresponds to TRBD2 (6 bases). This CDR3 region has 15 residues. Trimming stripped 4 bases from V and 4 bases from J, with 14 bases between. Germline V CDR1 and CDR2: SGDLS, YYNGEE. In DNA, the CDR3 is TGTGCCAGCAGCCCAGGGACTTCAGGCACCGGGGAGCTGTTTTTT. Its protein is CASSPGTSGTGELFF.

The chain is built from TRBV11-2 and TRBJ1-2; TRBD1 matches at 7 bases. Per germline, CDR1 SGHAT and CDR2 FQNNGV. The CDR3 has 13 residues. V was pared by 5 bases and J by 14 bases, with 14 bases of the junction left unmatched. For the CDR3, the DNA is TGTGCCAGCAGCGTCACCTACGGGACAGAGGAGACCTTC. Translating it yields CASSVTYGTEETF.